This T cell receptor (beta chain) comes out of a study of shared clonotypes between healthy human individuals. Broader study findings: Naive CD4 clonotype sharing across several donors was 4% to 5.5%. In contrast to clonotypes shared by all four donors, non-shared clonotypes had lower generation probabilities.

Only CD45RO-negative cells positively selected for CCR7 counted as naive CD8 cells, so terminally differentiated effector memory CD45RA+ cells were excluded. Germline CDR1 and CDR2: MNHEY and SMNVEV (reference sequence). V lost 5 bases to trimming and J lost 4 bases; unmatched junction nucleotides: 8. This CDR3 contains 15 residues. To note about this clone: Its specificity is not known.

Using immunoSEQ multiplex PCR, the repertoire was profiled, and TCRdb retains in-frame clones only, with some absent. In the table there are millions of clones, around 96% of which are singletons. The chain has TRBV27 and TRBJ2-3, with 8 nucleotides matching TRBD1. This receptor was identified in a man younger than 35 in good health. The sequenced sample was naive CD8+ T cells sorted from blood. CDR3: CASSTQGAFADTQYF. As DNA, the CDR3 is TGTGCCAGCAGTACCCAGGGGGCTTTCGCAGATACGCAGTATTTT.